This TCR beta chain is drawn from a study of cytomegalovirus exposure and HLA in healthy donors. The PCR had 60 Vbeta and 13 Jbeta primers. Assay: immunoSEQ multiplex PCR; the TCRdb copy retains only in-frame clones and omits some. The profile shows approximately 160,000 clones, around four fifths of them singletons. The trim removed 6 bases at V and 1 base at J, leaving 6 bases unmatched. The germline V gene has CDR1 SGHTA and CDR2 FQGNSA. CDR3 length: 15 amino acids. This sequence was found in a woman aged 45-65 years in good health and CMV-seropositive. This chain links TRBV7-2 with TRBJ1-5; 7 bases are shared with TRBD1. Sequencing was performed on PBMCs. The CDR3 spells CASRPGGSSNQPQHF. CDR3 coding DNA: TGTGCCAGCAGACCAGGGGGGAGCAGCAATCAGCCCCAGCATTTT.